These 20 T cell receptor beta chains originate from one sample sequenced in a study of blood T cell repertoires in COVID-19. Profiling relied on immunoSEQ multiplex PCR, and the TCRdb table lists in-frame clones only, not all of them. Here the sample spans about 240,000 clones, 80% to 85% being singletons. Sequencing was carried out using peripheral blood. Receptor source: a woman aged 60-75 years with active or convalescent COVID-19.

This chain joins TRBV7-2 and TRBJ2-7; 7 nucleotides match TRBD2. The length of the CDR3 is 14 residues. V was pared by 5 bases and J by 4 bases, with 8 bases of the junction left unmatched. Germline CDR1 is SGHTA and CDR2 is FQGNSA. In nucleotides, the CDR3 is TGTGCCAGCAGCCCGGGACTACCCCGGTACGAGCAGTACTTC. Translation: CASSPGLPRYEQYF.

The J gene is TRBJ2-7, the V gene TRBV19; tentatively, D is TRBD1 (7 bases). CDR1 is LNHDA and CDR2 is SQIVND in the germline V gene (reference sequence). This CDR3 has 12 amino acids. V shed 8 bases and J shed 3 bases, with 11 bases lying between them. The DNA of the CDR3 is TGTGCCAGTGGAGGGACAGTCTACGAGCAGTACTTC. Translation: CASGGTVYEQYF.

V usage is TRBV6-1 and J usage is TRBJ2-7, with D possibly matching TRBD1 (6 bases). V was shortened by 0 bases and J by 4 bases, with 13 bases between the two germline ends. Germline V gives CDR1 MNHNS, CDR2 SASEGT. CDR3 length: 15 amino acids. CDR3 loop: CASSEAGATYYEQYF. The CDR3 coding sequence is TGTGCCAGCAGTGAAGCGGGGGCCACATATTACGAGCAGTACTTC.

The chain is built from TRBV7-3 and TRBJ2-5; TRBD1 might be the D (6 bases). This CDR3 has 15 amino acids. V gave up 4 bases and J gave up 2 bases, with 14 bases separating them. CDR1 and CDR2 from the germline V gene are SGHTA and FQGTGA. The CDR3 reads CASSSQGGGQETQYF. CDR3 sequence (DNA): TGTGCCAGCAGCTCCCAAGGGGGTGGGCAAGAGACCCAGTACTTC. The variable domain in full, with the rest retrieved from reference TRBV7-3 and TRBJ2-5, is GAGVSQTPSNKVTEKGKYVELRCDPISGHTALYWYRQSLGQGPEFLIYFQGTGAADDSGLPNDRFFAVRPEGSVSTLKIQRTERGDSAVYLCASSSQGGGQETQYFGPGTRLLVL.

The rearrangement uses TRBV18 and TRBJ1-5; 9 bases fit TRBD1. Germline CDR1 KGHSH, CDR2 LQKENI. V trimming: 5 bases; J trimming: 10 bases; junction bases outside the gene matches: 9. The CDR3 totals 14 residues. The CDR3 here is CASSVTGGGKPQHF. The CDR3 DNA sequence: TGTGCCAGCTCAGTGACAGGGGGGGGGAAACCCCAGCATTTT.

The chain uses TRBV10-3 and TRBJ1-1, with D possibly being TRBD1 (5 bases). With 8 bases removed from V and 3 bases from J, the gap between germline ends came to 13 bases. The CDR3 extends over 13 amino acids. The germline CDR1 and CDR2 sequences are ENHRY and SYGVKD. CDR3: CAIGRDPDTEAFF. For the CDR3, the DNA is TGTGCCATCGGGAGGGACCCGGACACTGAAGCTTTCTTT.

V usage is TRBV19 and J usage is TRBJ2-5; 8 nucleotides match TRBD2. The V gene's germline CDR1 is LNHDA and CDR2 SQIVND (reference sequence). The length of the CDR3 is 15 residues. V shed 4 bases and J 1 base; nucleotides not matched to a gene: 5. Here the CDR3 DNA reads TGTGCCAGTAGTACCTCACTAGCGGTCCAAGAGACCCAGTACTTC. This translates into CASSTSLAVQETQYF.

This rearrangement joins TRBV5-1 to TRBJ1-2; no clear D. CDR3 length: 14 amino acids. V lost 4 bases to trimming and J lost 5 bases, with 15 bases between them. Germline values: CDR1 SGHRS, CDR2 YFSETQ. DNA for the CDR3: TGCGCCAGCAGCCCGACCCAGACGGGGTATGGCTACACCTTC. It is translated as CASSPTQTGYGYTF.

This clone was observed a single time. This chain uses TRBV4-3 with TRBJ1-1; the D gene is possibly TRBD1 (6 bases). CDR1 is LGHNA and CDR2 is YSLEER in the germline V gene. Trimming shortened V by 0 bases and J by 1 base, and 18 bases separated the two germline ends. The CDR3 length is 18 residues. The CDR3 region is CASSQEGTSFFRNTEAFF. DNA for the CDR3: TGCGCCAGCAGCCAAGAGGGGACATCGTTCTTTAGGAACACTGAAGCTTTCTTT.

The chain has TRBV5-4 and TRBJ2-1; 8 bases map to TRBD2. CDR3 length: 15 residues. V shed 6 bases and J 4 bases; nucleotides not matched to a gene: 9. CDR1 SGHNT and CDR2 YYREEE come from the germline V gene (reference sequence). As DNA, the CDR3 is TGTGCCAGCAATCGGGCTAGCGGGCCTTACAATGAGCAGTTCTTC. It specifies CASNRASGPYNEQFF.

DNA for the CDR3: TGTGCCAGCAGTTTTCGAACCCTGAGCTCCTACAATGAGCAGTTCTTC. Its protein product is CASSFRTLSSYNEQFF. V and J are TRBV27 and TRBJ2-1; D gene uncertain. The V end was cut by 3 bases, the J end by 0 bases, with 12 bases between. The CDR3 totals 16 residues. Germline CDR1 and CDR2: MNHEY and SMNVEV (reference sequence).

This clone was detected a few times. This chain links TRBV9 with TRBJ2-3, with D tentatively TRBD1 (6 bases). Germline CDR1 is SGDLS and CDR2 is YYNGEE. The V end lost 0 bases, the J end lost 3 bases, and 11 bases lay between the germline ends. This CDR3 has 15 amino acids. The CDR3 reads CASSVGAGATDTQYF. CDR3 sequence (DNA): TGTGCCAGCAGCGTAGGGGCAGGGGCTACAGATACGCAGTATTTT.

V gene TRBV10-3 combines with J gene TRBJ2-3; D is perhaps TRBD1 (6 bases). Trimming cost V 7 bases and J 4 bases, with 12 bases left between them. This CDR3 is built from 13 residues. Germline loops: CDR1 ENHRY, CDR2 SYGVKD. The CDR3 coding sequence is TGTGCCATCAAAGGGGGTGAGTCAGATACGCAGTATTTT. This sequence encodes CAIKGGESDTQYF.

J is TRBJ1-4 and V is TRBV20-1, with unresolved D. V lost 0 bases to trimming and J lost 11 bases, with 7 bases between them. CDR3 length: 11 residues. Per the germline V gene, CDR1 is DFQATT and CDR2 is SNEGSKA (reference sequence). The CDR3 sequence is CSARDQLKLFF. In nucleotides, the CDR3 is TGCAGTGCTAGAGATCAACTGAAACTGTTTTTT.

The table lists this clone with a few counts. In DNA, the CDR3 is TGTGCCAGCAGCGTAGCGACTTTCGCAGATACGCAGTATTTT. Protein: CASSVATFADTQYF. The rearrangement joins TRBV9 to TRBJ2-3; D remains unclear. The CDR3 is 14 amino acids. The ends were cut back, 0 bases at V and 4 bases at J, with 9 bases in the middle. Germline lookup yields CDR1 SGDLS and CDR2 YYNGEE. Full variable domain (outside the CDR3, taken from reference TRBV9 and TRBJ2-3): DSGVTQTPKHLITATGQRVTLRCSPRSGDLSVYWYQQSLDQGLQFLIQYYNGEERAKGNILERFSAQQFPDLHSELNLSSLELGDSALYFCASSVATFADTQYFGPGTRLTVL.

The chain combines TRBV7-2 with TRBJ1-2; a possible D gene is TRBD1 (6 bases). Trimming removed 1 base at V and 0 bases at J, with 12 bases between. Germline CDR1 SGHTA, CDR2 FQGNSA. The CDR3 length is 16 residues. This CDR3 reads CASSLVWAGANYGYTF. The CDR3 nucleotides are TGTGCCAGCAGCTTAGTTTGGGCAGGGGCTAACTATGGCTACACCTTC.

The DNA of the CDR3 is TGTGCCAGCAGTGAAAGACAGGGGGCGGAAGGCTACACCTTC. Protein: CASSERQGAEGYTF. V is TRBV2 and J is TRBJ1-2, with 10 nucleotides matching TRBD1. In germline, CDR1 is SNHLY, CDR2 FYNNEI. The CDR3 is 14 amino acids. Trimming cost V 2 bases and J 8 bases; bases outside gene matches: 5.

The table lists this clone with a few counts. As DNA, the CDR3 is TGTGCCAGCAGTTACGGGCAGGGTTTAAGGAACACTGAAGCTTTCTTT. As protein: CASSYGQGLRNTEAFF. The chain couples TRBV6-5 to TRBJ1-1, with TRBD1 as a possible D gene (5 bases). Germline assignment: CDR1 MNHEY and CDR2 SVGAGI. CDR3 length equals 16 residues. The V end lost 2 bases, the J end lost 1 base, and 14 bases lay between the germline ends.

The gene calls are TRBV11-2 and TRBJ2-2, with 8 bases matching TRBD1. The V gene end was trimmed by 5 bases and the J gene end by 4 bases; junction bases not matched to a gene: 6. CDR1 and CDR2 from the germline V gene are SGHAT and FQNNGV. There are 15 residues in the CDR3. CDR3 DNA: TGTGCCAGCAGCCTACAGGGGGTCAGCACCGGGGAGCTGTTTTTT. Its translation: CASSLQGVSTGELFF.

This clone was counted between two and nine times. This chain links TRBV6-1 with TRBJ2-3; TRBD2 agrees at 8 bases. J gave up 2 bases and V 3 bases, and 1 base lay outside the gene matches. This CDR3 has 14 residues. Germline V gives CDR1 MNHNS, CDR2 SASEGT. The CDR3 here is CASSDSGNTDTQYF. CDR3 nucleotides: TGTGCCAGCAGTGATAGCGGGAACACAGATACGCAGTATTTT.